The T cell receptor beta chain under discussion was sequenced for a study of T cell responses to AZD1222 COVID-19 vaccine (dated by TCRdb to about 2021). For the study in its entirety: TCR sequencing covered 230 to 250 trial participants: about 210 given two doses of AZD1222 and 26 given two doses of MenACWY control vaccine. Trial participants were enrolled by age into subgroups of 18-55, 56-69 and 70-plus years, and 148, 28 and 57 TCR-sequenced participants, respectively, were included in these subgroups.

Study-wide conclusions, independent of this receptor: In the small 56-69-year group, the increase in depth fell short of significance, most likely because of low power. Nearly half of unique spike-specific TCRs reportedly recognized epitopes outside regions mutated in the B.1.351 and B.1.1.7 variants. Participants were mostly white British, with more females than males. The authors suggested clonal diversity may have been underestimated. Conclusions about previously exposed vaccinees are limited, since just 6 or 7 AZD1222 recipients were seropositive for SARS-CoV-2 at baseline. A significant rise in spike-specific TCR breadth and depth was observed after two AZD1222 doses relative to day 0 and relative to MenACWY recipients. The vaccine-associated CD4 TCRs covered the entire spike protein, and the dominant responses fell in regions 160-218 and 743-854. Because no day 14 peak-response samples were available, the repertoires could be characterized only after the peak T cell response.

Concerning this clone: The target of this receptor is not known. Base qualities are missing; no much larger clone stands one base away.

The CDR3 regions of human TCRbeta chains were analyzed by immunosequencing. The published analysis was carried out like this. TCRs in the repertoires were matched against a reference library of SARS-CoV-2-specific TCRs that had been generated with the MIRA antigen-specificity platform. Breadth was defined as the fraction of unique TCRs that were SARS-CoV-2-associated. Depth was defined as the fraction of total T cells that were SARS-CoV-2-associated. Using the MIRA data, every spike-specific TCR was mapped to the spike region that the TCR reacted to and assigned to either a CD4 or a CD8 class. Log10-transformed breadth and depth values were compared by one-way ANOVA with Sidak's multiple comparisons tests. What TCRdb holds here is the immuneACCESS table cut down to in-frame rearrangements. Part of the clones is not present; checked against another copy, under half of the missing clones reflect an unresolved V gene, and the others are unexplained. V and J calls and clone size are those listed in that table; D and trimming were worked out from the DNA. The sample has roughly 100,000 clones on record, 87% of them singletons. The top ten clones comprise roughly a tenth of the sample.

V lost 3 bases and J lost 8 bases; the stretch between them is 8 bases long. Inclusive of the bounding cysteine and phenylalanine, the CDR3 is 12 residues long. Only the CDR3 DNA stays, 36 bases, in frame from base 1. What the time point label conveys for this sample: about 28 days (+/-7) after the second vaccine dose. AZD1222 recipients with second doses at about 4 weeks or about 12 weeks were pooled, because spike-specific TCR depth and breadth did not differ between schedules. The vaccinee samples were drawn from two UK trials, COV001 and COV002, one of which was a single-blind randomized controlled phase 2/3 trial testing AZD1222 (ChAdOx1 nCoV-19) in healthy adults. Trial participant PBMC samples were collected at day 0 and day 28 after the second dose for TCRbeta chain sequencing.

Sample: peripheral blood, taken 28 days after the second AZD1222 dose. The TCR sequence derives from an adult who received the AZD1222 COVID-19 vaccine. Recombination linked TRBV12-3 or TRBV12-4 to TRBJ2-1, with the D gene too uncertain to name. The CDR3 region: CASSFLAHEQFF. In nucleotide form, the sequence is TGTGCCAGCAGTTTTTTAGCACATGAGCAGTTCTTC.